Listed here are 13 T cell receptor beta chains from one sample, sequenced in a study of monozygotic twins with inflammatory bowel disease. TCRdb reworked the 5' RACE reads into one entry per CDR3 protein, no DNA. The table lists about 160,000 distinct CDR3 sequences. The sample consisted of blood. The receptor set was obtained from a human donor with ulcerative colitis or Crohn's disease, or a healthy co-twin of an affected twin (not recorded which).

The J gene is TRBJ2-3, the V gene TRBV5-1; TCRdb reports TRBD1, a call that lacks DNA to check it against. The CDR3 runs to 13 residues. Germline V lookup: CDR1 SGHRS, CDR2 YFSETQ. CDR3 amino acids: CASSFTGGDTQYF.

The chain is built from TRBV7-9 and TRBJ2-7. Germline V gene sequence: CDR1 SEHNR, CDR2 FQNEAQ (reference sequence). The CDR3 sequence is 13 residues long. CDR3 protein: CASSLGLSGEQYF.

The gene calls are TRBV12-3 or TRBV12-4 and TRBJ1-1. CDR3 length: 12 amino acids. The CDR3 here is CASSWVRPLAFF.

The V call is TRBV27, the J call TRBJ2-7; TCRdb designates TRBD1, a call that cannot be tested without DNA. CDR3 size: 11 residues. Germline V gives CDR1 MNHEY, CDR2 SMNVEV (reference sequence). Here the CDR3 reads CATWGGVEQYF.

This chain joins TRBV5-5 and TRBJ2-1; the D call of TRBD1 rests on TCRdb alone, since no DNA is present to check it. The CDR3 extends over 15 amino acids. CDR1 and CDR2 from the germline V gene are SGHKS and YYEKEE (reference sequence). This CDR3 reads CASSYRQLPYNEQFF. Drawing the rest from reference TRBV5-5 and TRBJ2-1, the complete variable domain is DAGVTQSPTHLIKTRGQQVTLRCSPISGHKSVSWYQQVLGQGPQFIFQYYEKEERGRGNFPDRFSARQFPNYSSELNVNALLLGDSALYLCASSYRQLPYNEQFFGPGTRLTVL.

This chain joins TRBV7-2 and TRBJ1-3. Per the germline V gene, CDR1 is SGHTA and CDR2 is FQGNSA. CDR3 length equals 14 residues. The CDR3 loop is CASSWTGSGNTIYF.

J is TRBJ2-7 and V is TRBV20-1. Germline assignment: CDR1 DFQATT and CDR2 SNEGSKA (reference sequence). This CDR3 has 12 amino acids. CDR3 region: CSAREGSYEQYF.

The chain has TRBV4-2 and TRBJ2-3; TCRdb indicates TRBD2, and absent DNA this call remains unverified. The CDR3 runs 16 residues. The germline gives CDR1 LGHNA, CDR2 YNFKEQ. CDR3 sequence: CASSQGGLAGVDTQYF.

The chain uses TRBV28 and TRBJ1-1; absent DNA, TCRdb's TRBD1 call cannot be checked. The CDR3 totals 13 residues. CDR1 and CDR2 (germline): MDHEN, SYDVKM. CDR3 protein: CASSPTTGGTAFF. Complete variable domain (other parts from reference TRBV28 and TRBJ1-1): DVKVTQSSRYLVKRTGEKVFLECVQDMDHENMFWYRQDPGLGLRLIYFSYDVKMKEKGDIPEGYSVSREKKERFSLILESASTNQTSMYLCASSPTTGGTAFFGQGTRLTVV.

V and J are TRBV5-1 and TRBJ2-1; TCRdb proposes TRBD2, but this gene call is untestable without DNA. CDR1 SGHRS and CDR2 YFSETQ come from the germline V gene. CDR3 length equals 17 residues. The CDR3 loop is CASSLGTSGIRYNEQFF. Complete variable domain (other parts from reference TRBV5-1 and TRBJ2-1): KAGVTQTPRYLIKTRGQQVTLSCSPISGHRSVSWYQQTPGQGLQFLFEYFSETQRNKGNFPGRFSGRQFSNSRSEMNVSTLELGDSALYLCASSLGTSGIRYNEQFFGPGTRLTVL.

The CDR3: CASSFETVPSYEQYF. This chain links TRBV7-8 with TRBJ2-7; TCRdb gives TRBD1 as the D gene, but with no DNA this cannot be confirmed. The CDR3 is 15 amino acids. Germline lookup yields CDR1 SGHVS and CDR2 FQNEAQ.

The chain recombines TRBV7-2 with TRBJ2-3; the D call from TCRdb, TRBD1, cannot be confirmed without DNA. The length of the CDR3 is 14 residues. In germline, CDR1 is SGHTA, CDR2 FQGNSA. The CDR3: CASSQDIDTDTQYF. Combining the CDR3 with reference TRBV7-2 and TRBJ2-3 gives the whole variable domain GAGVSQSPSNKVTEKGKDVELRCDPISGHTALYWYRQSLGQGLEFLIYFQGNSAPDKSGLPSDRFSAERTGGSVSTLTIQRTQQEDSAVYLCASSQDIDTDTQYFGPGTRLTVL.

The CDR3 protein is CATKGQGSGEQFF. This chain uses TRBV15 with TRBJ2-1; without DNA, the TCRdb call of TRBD1 cannot be checked. The CDR3 is made up of 13 amino acids. Germline CDR1 LNHNV, CDR2 YYDKDF (reference sequence).